This T cell receptor beta chain comes out of a study of CD8 T cells in ankylosing spondylitis. Findings of the study overall: Characteristic, it appeared, of ankylosing spondylitis blood was a TCR beta motif of roughly 8 highly homologous variants. There was reportedly significant enrichment of clones that were disease-linked in matched ankylosing spondylitis synovial fluid. In the blood and synovial fluid of reactive arthritis, some motif variants had been previously reported.

There are 13 residues in the CDR3. Trimming removed 0 bases from V and 14 bases from J, with 14 bases in between. Germline-derived CDR1 and CDR2 are SEHNR and FQNEAQ (reference sequence). This clonotype was recorded at least ten times. The antigen remains unidentified. Quantitative 5'-RACE was performed with molecular barcodes, and it yielded the TCR beta libraries. TCRdb re-analysed the 5' RACE reads in MiXCR, keeping a single row per CDR3 protein. The sample shows fewer than 400,000 distinct CDR3 sequences, about 15% of them seen only once. The receptor's source is a male donor with ankylosing spondylitis or in good health (not recorded which). The source material was blood, either unsorted or a sorted T cell fraction (not recorded which). The J gene is TRBJ1-5, the V gene TRBV7-9; the D gene is possibly TRBD1 (6 bases). CDR3 nucleotide sequence: TGTGCCAGCAGCTTAGCGGGGGGGGCGCATAAGCATTTT. Amino acids: CASSLAGGAHKHF. Full variable domain (remainder filled in from reference TRBV7-9 and TRBJ1-5): DTGVSQNPRHKITKRGQNVTFRCDPISEHNRLYWYRQTLGQGPEFLTYFQNEAQLEKSRLLSDRFSAERPKGSFSTLEIQRTEQGDSAMYLCASSLAGGAHKHFGDGTRLSIL.